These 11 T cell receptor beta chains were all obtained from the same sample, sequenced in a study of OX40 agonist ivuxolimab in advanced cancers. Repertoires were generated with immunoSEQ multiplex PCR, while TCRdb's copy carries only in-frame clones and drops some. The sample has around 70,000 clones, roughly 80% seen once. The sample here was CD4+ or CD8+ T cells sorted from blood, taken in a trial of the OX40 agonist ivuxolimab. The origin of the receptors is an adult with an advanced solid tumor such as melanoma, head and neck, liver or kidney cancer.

CDR3 coding DNA: TGTGCCTGGAGTCGGGGCTATGGCTACACCTTC. Translation gives CAWSRGYGYTF. The chain employs TRBV30 and TRBJ1-2; no definite D call. This CDR3 comprises 11 residues. V lost 2 bases and J lost 4, with 5 bases in between. CDR1 is GTSNPN and CDR2 is SVGIG in the germline V gene (reference sequence).

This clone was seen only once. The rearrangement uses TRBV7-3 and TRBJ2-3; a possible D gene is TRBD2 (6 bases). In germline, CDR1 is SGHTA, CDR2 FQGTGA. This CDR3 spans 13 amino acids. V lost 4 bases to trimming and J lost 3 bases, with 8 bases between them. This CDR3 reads CASSSGRTDTQYF. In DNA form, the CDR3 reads TGTGCCAGCAGCTCCGGGAGAACAGATACGCAGTATTTT.

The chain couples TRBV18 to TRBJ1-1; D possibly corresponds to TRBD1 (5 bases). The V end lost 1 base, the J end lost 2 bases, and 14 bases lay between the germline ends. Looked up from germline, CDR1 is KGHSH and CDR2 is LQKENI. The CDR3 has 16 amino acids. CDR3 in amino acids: CASSPLGGGGNTEAFF. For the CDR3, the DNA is TGTGCCAGCTCACCACTCGGTGGGGGGGGAAACACTGAAGCTTTCTTT.

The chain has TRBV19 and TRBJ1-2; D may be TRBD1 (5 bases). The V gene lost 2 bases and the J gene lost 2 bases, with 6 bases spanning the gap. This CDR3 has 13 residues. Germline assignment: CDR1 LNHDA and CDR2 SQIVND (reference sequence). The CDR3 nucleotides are TGTGCCAGTAGTATACGACAGAACTATGGCTACACCTTC. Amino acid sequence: CASSIRQNYGYTF.

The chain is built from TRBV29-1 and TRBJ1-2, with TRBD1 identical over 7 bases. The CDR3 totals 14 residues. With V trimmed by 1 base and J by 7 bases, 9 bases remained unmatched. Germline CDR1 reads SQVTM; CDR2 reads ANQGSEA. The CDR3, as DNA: TGCAGCGTTGAAGTTGGTCAGGGGGTGGGTGGCTACACCTTC. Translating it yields CSVEVGQGVGGYTF.

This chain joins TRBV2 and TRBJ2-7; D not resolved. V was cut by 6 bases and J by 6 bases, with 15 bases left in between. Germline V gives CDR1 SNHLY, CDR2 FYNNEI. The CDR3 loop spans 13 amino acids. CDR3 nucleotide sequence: TGTGCCAGCAGGGGGTCTCTAAGACGCGAGCAGTACGTC. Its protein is CASRGSLRREQYV.

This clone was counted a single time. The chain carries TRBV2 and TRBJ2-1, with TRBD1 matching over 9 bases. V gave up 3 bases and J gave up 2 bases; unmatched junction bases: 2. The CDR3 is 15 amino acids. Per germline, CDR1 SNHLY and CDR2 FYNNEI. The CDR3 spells CASSDGTGPYNEQFF. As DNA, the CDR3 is TGTGCCAGCAGTGACGGGACAGGGCCCTACAATGAGCAGTTCTTC.

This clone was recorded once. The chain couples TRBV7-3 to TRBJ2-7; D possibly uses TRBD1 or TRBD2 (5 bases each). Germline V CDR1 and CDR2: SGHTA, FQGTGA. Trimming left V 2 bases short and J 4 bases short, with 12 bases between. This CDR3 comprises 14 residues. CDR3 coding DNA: TGTGCCAGCAGCTTAGGGACCGATCATTACGAGCAGTACGTC. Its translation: CASSLGTDHYEQYV.

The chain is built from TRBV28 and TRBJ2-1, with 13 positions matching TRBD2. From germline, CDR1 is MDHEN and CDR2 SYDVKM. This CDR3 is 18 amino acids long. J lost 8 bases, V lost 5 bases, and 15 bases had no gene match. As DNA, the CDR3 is TGTGCCAGCAGTCCCCTTGGGACTAGCGGGAACCTTAGGCATGAGCAGTTCTTC. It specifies CASSPLGTSGNLRHEQFF.

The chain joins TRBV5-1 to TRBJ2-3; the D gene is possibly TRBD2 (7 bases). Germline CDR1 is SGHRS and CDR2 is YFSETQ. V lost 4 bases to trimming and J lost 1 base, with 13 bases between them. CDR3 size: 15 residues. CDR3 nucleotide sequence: TGCGCCAGCAGCGCGGACGGGGGGCGCACAGATACGCAGTATTTT. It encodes CASSADGGRTDTQYF.

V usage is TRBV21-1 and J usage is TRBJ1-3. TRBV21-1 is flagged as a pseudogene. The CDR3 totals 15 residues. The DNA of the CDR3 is TGTGCCAGCAGCAAAGTAAGGGGGGAAGGAAACACCATATATTTT. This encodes CASSKVRGEGNTIYF.